This is a list of T cell receptor beta chains from one sample in a study of blood T cell repertoires in COVID-19. Sequencing used immunoSEQ multiplex PCR; TCRdb keeps in-frame clones, though not all of them. The data contain around 67,000 clones, approximately 86% of them singletons. The sequencing input was peripheral blood. The receptors come from a woman aged 80 or older with active or convalescent COVID-19. The CDR3 runs from the conserved cysteine through the conserved F or W. Each record gives: J gene, V gene, D gene, CDR3 length, clone size, CDR3 protein, CDR3 DNA. The D gene is left open where the match is weak. A clone size is listed for some rows: how often the clone was seen (once, few, many), or a class if it is expanded.

TRBJ1-2,TRBV15,NA,12,NA,CATSRDVGGYTF,TGTGCCACCAGCAGAGATGTCGGTGGCTACACCTTC
TRBJ1-6,TRBV15,TRBD1,15,NA,CATTRGVGFNSPLHF,TGTGCCACTACCAGGGGGGTCGGTTTTAATTCACCCCTCCACTTT
TRBJ2-7,TRBV7-2,TRBD2,17,NA,CASSPPGLAGVGGEQYF,TGTGCCAGCAGCCCCCCGGGACTAGCGGGAGTCGGAGGTGAGCAGTACTTC
TRBJ2-3,TRBV19,TRBD2,17,NA,CASSFLQRGTSTDTQYF,TGTGCCAGTAGTTTTCTACAGCGGGGGACTAGCACAGATACGCAGTATTTT
TRBJ2-3,TRBV27,TRBD2,17,NA,CASSRRRLAGGTDTQYF,TGTGCCAGCAGTCGCCGTAGACTAGCGGGAGGGACAGATACGCAGTATTTT
TRBJ1-5,TRBV2,NA,11,few,CASKLNQPQHF,TGTGCCAGCAAGCTAAATCAGCCCCAGCATTTT
TRBJ1-1,TRBV7-2,TRBD1,15,NA,CASSLGDREDTEAFF,TGTGCCAGCAGCTTAGGGGACAGGGAGGACACTGAAGCTTTCTTT
TRBJ2-2,TRBV7-2,NA,14,NA,CASSYRGGTGELFF,TGTGCCAGCAGCTACAGGGGAGGCACCGGGGAGCTGTTTTTT
TRBJ2-2,TRBV21-1,NA,16,NA,CASSKGLAGDTGELFF,TGTGCCAGCAGCAAAGGTCTAGCGGGAGACACCGGGGAGCTGTTTTTT
TRBJ2-5,TRBV19,TRBD2,14,NA,CASSSGTSSETQYF,TGTGCCAGTAGTTCCGGGACTAGCTCAGAGACCCAGTACTTC
TRBJ1-6,TRBV7-2,NA,14,NA,CASSLQGRESPLHF,TGTGCCAGCAGCTTACAGGGGAGAGAATCACCCCTCCACTTT
TRBJ2-5,TRBV4-3,NA,14,NA,CASSQDTTGETQYF,TGCGCCAGCAGCCAAGATACAACGGGAGAGACCCAGTACTTC
TRBJ1-1,TRBV27,TRBD1,13,NA,CASSRTGNTEAFF,TGTGCCAGCAGCCGGACAGGGAACACTGAAGCTTTCTTT
TRBJ2-7,TRBV11-2,NA,14,NA,CASSPGTASYEQYF,TGTGCCAGCAGCCCCGGGACTGCCTCCTACGAGCAGTACTTC
TRBJ1-1,TRBV7-9,NA,14,NA,CASSLDSLGTEAFF,TGTGCCAGCAGCCTGGACAGTCTGGGGACTGAAGCTTTCTTT
TRBJ2-3,TRBV5-4,NA,13,once,CASSRSGTDTQYF,TGTGCCAGCAGCCGAAGCGGGACAGATACGCAGTATTTT
TRBJ2-6,TRBV7-9,TRBD1,17,NA,CASSLEGTGAGANVLTF,TGTGCCAGCAGCTTAGAAGGGACAGGGGCTGGGGCCAACGTCCTGACTTTC
TRBJ2-5,TRBV10-2,NA,13,few,CASRGAGEETQYF,TGCGCCAGCAGGGGGGCTGGCGAGGAGACCCAGTACTTC
TRBJ2-7,TRBV5-1,NA,13,NA,CASSRDISYEQYF,TGCGCCAGCAGCCGGGACATCTCCTACGAGCAGTACTTC
TRBJ1-5,TRBV6-6,NA,15,NA,CASRPGDVSNQPQHF,TGTGCCAGCAGGCCGGGGGATGTATCCAATCAGCCCCAGCATTTT
TRBJ2-7,TRBV6-2/TRBV6-3,TRBD2,18,NA,CASSYPLGTSGTNYEQYF,TGTGCCAGCAGTTACCCTCTTGGGACTAGCGGGACCAACTACGAGCAGTACTTC
TRBJ2-2,TRBV14,NA,14,once,CASSQVVSTGELFF,TGTGCCAGCAGCCAAGTTGTATCTACCGGGGAGCTGTTTTTT
TRBJ2-7,TRBV7-2,TRBD1,15,NA,CASSPDRGLSYEQYF,TGTGCCAGCAGCCCCGACAGGGGGCTGTCCTACGAGCAGTACTTC
TRBJ1-1,TRBV12-3/TRBV12-4,NA,13,NA,CASSPRVWAEAFF,TGTGCCAGCAGTCCCAGGGTATGGGCTGAAGCTTTCTTT
TRBJ2-3,TRBV9,NA,14,NA,CASSVGPRADTQYF,TGTGCCAGCAGCGTAGGACCCAGGGCAGATACGCAGTATTTT
TRBJ2-1,TRBV2,NA,14,NA,CASSGSGRYNEQFF,TGTGCCAGCAGTGGAAGCGGAAGATACAATGAGCAGTTCTTC
TRBJ2-7,TRBV6-5,TRBD2,15,NA,CASSYGTGLAYEQYF,TGTGCCAGCAGTTACGGGACGGGACTAGCATACGAGCAGTACTTC
TRBJ2-7,TRBV5-1,NA,15,NA,CASSLEGLYYYEQYF,TGCGCCAGCAGCTTGGAGGGACTTTATTATTACGAGCAGTACTTC
TRBJ1-5,TRBV10-3,NA,15,NA,CAISESGGPNQPQHF,TGTGCCATCAGTGAGTCAGGAGGGCCCAATCAGCCCCAGCATTTT
TRBJ2-2,TRBV11-1,NA,16,NA,CASSSPPGVGTGELFF,TGTGCCAGCAGCTCTCCTCCGGGAGTGGGGACCGGGGAGCTGTTTTTT
TRBJ1-4,TRBV19,NA,14,NA,CASSRGGGNEKLFF,TGTGCCAGTAGTAGGGGTGGAGGTAACGAAAAACTGTTTTTT
TRBJ2-5,TRBV21-1,NA,15,NA,CASSKRREHQETQYF,TGTGCCAGCAGCAAAAGGCGGGAGCACCAAGAGACCCAGTACTTC
TRBJ1-4,TRBV5-1,TRBD1,14,NA,CASSQGQGEEKLFF,TGCGCCAGCAGCCAAGGACAGGGGGAAGAAAAACTGTTTTTT
TRBJ2-5,TRBV5-1,NA,14,NA,CASSLASGYETQYF,TGCGCCAGCAGCTTGGCCAGCGGGTATGAGACCCAGTACTTC
TRBJ2-4,TRBV5-6,NA,14,NA,CASSLPGYGNIQYF,TGTGCCAGCAGCTTGCCGGGTTACGGAAACATTCAGTACTTC
TRBJ2-5,TRBV4-1,NA,14,NA,CASSQRDKEETQYF,TGCGCCAGCAGCCAAAGGGACAAGGAAGAGACCCAGTACTTC
TRBJ2-1,TRBV11-2,NA,15,NA,CASSALRRSYNEQFF,TGTGCCAGCAGCGCATTAAGGAGGTCCTACAATGAGCAGTTCTTC
TRBJ1-4,TRBV19,TRBD1,18,NA,CASSIIGTGIPTNEKLFF,TGTGCCAGTAGTATAATAGGGACAGGGATTCCAACTAATGAAAAACTGTTTTTT
TRBJ1-5,TRBV30,TRBD1,14,NA,CAWSTGGADQPQHF,TGTGCCTGGAGTACAGGGGGCGCGGATCAGCCCCAGCATTTT
TRBJ2-2,TRBV6-5,NA,14,NA,CASSYAGRTGELFF,TGTGCCAGCAGTTACGCGGGGCGAACCGGGGAGCTGTTTTTT
TRBJ2-5,TRBV3-1/TRBV3-2,NA,15,once,CASSQQGPDGETQYF,TGTGCCAGCAGCCAACAGGGCCCCGACGGGGAGACCCAGTACTTC
TRBJ2-1,TRBV7-2,TRBD2,15,NA,CASSLSGGTHNEQFF,TGTGCCAGCAGCTTAAGCGGGGGGACACACAATGAGCAGTTCTTC
TRBJ2-1,TRBV15,NA,14,NA,CATSRDLRSNEQFF,TGTGCCACCAGCAGAGATCTCCGGAGCAATGAGCAGTTCTTC
TRBJ1-1,TRBV3-1/TRBV3-2,TRBD1,14,NA,CASRDRGGNTEAFF,TGTGCCAGCAGAGACAGGGGTGGGAACACTGAAGCTTTCTTT
TRBJ1-1,TRBV6-5,TRBD1,14,NA,CASNSWDRPTEAFF,TGTGCCAGCAATTCATGGGACAGGCCCACTGAAGCTTTCTTT
TRBJ2-5,TRBV2,TRBD1,13,NA,CASSGQGIETQYF,TGTGCCAGCAGTGGACAGGGGATAGAGACCCAGTACTTC
TRBJ1-4,TRBV19,NA,14,NA,CASRTGTTNEKLFF,TGTGCCAGCAGAACAGGTACAACTAATGAAAAACTGTTTTTT
TRBJ1-6,TRBV29-1,NA,13,NA,CSVRPSVTSPLHF,TGCAGCGTCAGACCCAGCGTAACCTCACCCCTCCACTTT
TRBJ2-3,TRBV19,TRBD1,15,NA,CASSRQGAAADTQYF,TGTGCCAGTAGTAGACAGGGGGCTGCGGCAGATACGCAGTATTTT
TRBJ1-1,TRBV28,NA,14,NA,CASSLGTSNTEAFF,TGTGCCAGCAGTTTGGGGACATCGAACACTGAAGCTTTCTTT
TRBJ2-7,TRBV7-2,TRBD2,16,NA,CASSLETSGGIYEQYF,TGTGCCAGCAGCTTGGAGACTAGCGGGGGTATCTACGAGCAGTACTTC
TRBJ2-3,TRBV11-3,TRBD1,13,NA,CASSHRGTDTQYF,TGTGCCAGCAGCCACAGGGGGACAGATACGCAGTATTTT